This T cell receptor (beta chain) was captured by sequencing in a study of blood T cell repertoires in COVID-19. CDR3 size: 13 residues. The germline V gene encodes CDR1 SGHRS and CDR2 YFSETQ. V shed 1 base and J shed 2 bases, with 4 bases lying between them. Method: immunoSEQ multiplex PCR; TCRdb's copy keeps in-frame clones and lacks some. Of 140,000 to 150,000 clones listed, roughly three quarters were seen once; the top ten hold around 8.7%. The V call is TRBV5-1, the J call TRBJ2-1; D is unclear. The origin of this receptor is a man aged 45-65 years with active or convalescent COVID-19. Sequences were obtained from peripheral blood. CDR3: CASSLSAYNEQFF. CDR3 DNA sequence: TGCGCCAGCAGCTTGTCCGCCTACAATGAGCAGTTCTTC. The variable domain in full, completed from reference TRBV5-1 and TRBJ2-1, reads KAGVTQTPRYLIKTRGQQVTLSCSPISGHRSVSWYQQTPGQGLQFLFEYFSETQRNKGNFPGRFSGRQFSNSRSEMNVSTLELGDSALYLCASSLSAYNEQFFGPGTRLTVL.